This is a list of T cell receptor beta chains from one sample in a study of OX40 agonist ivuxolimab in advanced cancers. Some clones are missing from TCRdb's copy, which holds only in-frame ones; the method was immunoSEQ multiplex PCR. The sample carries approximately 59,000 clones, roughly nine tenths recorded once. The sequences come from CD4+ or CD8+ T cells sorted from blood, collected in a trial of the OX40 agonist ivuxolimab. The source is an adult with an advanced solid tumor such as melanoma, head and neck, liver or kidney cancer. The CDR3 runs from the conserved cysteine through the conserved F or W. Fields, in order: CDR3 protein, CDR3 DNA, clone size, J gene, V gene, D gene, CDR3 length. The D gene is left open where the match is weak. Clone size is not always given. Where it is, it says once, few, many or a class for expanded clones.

CDR3: CASSLDGPTGELFF; DNA: TGTGCCAGCAGCTTAGACGGTCCGACCGGGGAGCTGTTTTTT; size: once; J: TRBJ2-2; V: TRBV11-3; D: .; length: 14
CDR3: CSAGEPQPHYGYTF; DNA: TGCAGCGCGGGAGAGCCCCAGCCCCACTATGGCTACACCTTC; size: .; J: TRBJ1-2; V: TRBV29-1; D: .; length: 14
CDR3: CATSRDLGVREKLFF; DNA: TGTGCCACCAGCAGAGATCTAGGGGTTCGGGAAAAACTGTTTTTT; size: .; J: TRBJ1-4; V: TRBV15; D: .; length: 15
CDR3: CASDLPGANVLTF; DNA: TGTGCCTCGGACCTTCCTGGGGCCAACGTCCTGACTTTC; size: .; J: TRBJ2-6; V: TRBV30; D: .; length: 13
CDR3: CASSQVGTRYYGYTF; DNA: TGTGCCAGCAGCCAAGTAGGAACAAGATACTATGGCTACACCTTC; size: few; J: TRBJ1-2; V: TRBV4-2; D: .; length: 15
CDR3: CASSLYGHGGQGSYNSPLHF; DNA: TGTGCCAGCAGTTTATACGGTCATGGGGGACAGGGCTCCTATAATTCACCCCTCCACTTT; size: .; J: TRBJ1-6; V: TRBV27; D: TRBD1; length: 20
CDR3: CASSDGTGPLTF; DNA: TGTGCCAGCAGTGACGGCACAGGCCCCCTAACCTTC; size: .; J: TRBJ1-2; V: TRBV6-4; D: .; length: 12
CDR3: CASSQDWSPHNEQFF; DNA: TGCGCCAGCAGCCAAGATTGGAGTCCCCACAATGAGCAGTTCTTC; size: .; J: TRBJ2-1; V: TRBV4-3; D: .; length: 15
CDR3: CASSLGSPREGEKLFF; DNA: TGTGCCAGCAGCTTGGGGAGCCCCCGGGAGGGTGAAAAACTGTTTTTT; size: .; J: TRBJ1-4; V: TRBV5-4; D: .; length: 16
CDR3: CASSSRTGSNSPLHF; DNA: TGTGCCAGCAGTTCCCGGACAGGGTCTAATTCACCCCTCCACTTT; size: .; J: TRBJ1-6; V: TRBV27; D: TRBD1; length: 15
CDR3: CASSLYGGPSYEQYF; DNA: TGTGCCAGCAGCTTATATGGAGGGCCCTCCTACGAGCAGTACTTC; size: few; J: TRBJ2-7; V: TRBV11-2; D: .; length: 15
CDR3: CAWTHSLAGGRGELFF; DNA: TGTGCCTGGACTCATAGCCTGGCGGGAGGTCGGGGGGAGCTGTTTTTT; size: .; J: TRBJ2-2; V: TRBV30; D: TRBD2; length: 16
CDR3: CASSFRSSYEQYF; DNA: TGTGCCAGCAGCTTCAGGAGCTCCTACGAGCAGTACTTC; size: .; J: TRBJ2-7; V: TRBV11-2; D: .; length: 13
CDR3: CASSLAAGGFYNEQFF; DNA: TGTGCCAGCAGCTTGGCGGCGGGAGGATTCTACAATGAGCAGTTCTTC; size: .; J: TRBJ2-1; V: TRBV5-4; D: TRBD2; length: 16
CDR3: CASSFQEGTEAFF; DNA: TGTGCCAGCAGCTTTCAAGAGGGGACTGAAGCTTTCTTT; size: .; J: TRBJ1-1; V: TRBV7-9; D: .; length: 13
CDR3: CASSRDRGNEQYF; DNA: TGCGCCAGCAGCCGGGACAGGGGGAACGAGCAGTACTTC; size: once; J: TRBJ2-7; V: TRBV5-1; D: TRBD1; length: 13
CDR3: CASTPGRTGFDEQYF; DNA: TGTGCCAGCACACCGGGGAGGACAGGATTCGACGAGCAGTACTTC; size: .; J: TRBJ2-7; V: TRBV6-1; D: .; length: 15
CDR3: CASSQGIGTGDEKLFF; DNA: TGCGCCAGCAGCCAAGGTATCGGAACAGGGGACGAAAAACTGTTTTTT; size: .; J: TRBJ1-4; V: TRBV4-3; D: TRBD1; length: 16
CDR3: CAISEGSEAFF; DNA: TGTGCCATCAGTGAGGGGTCTGAAGCTTTCTTT; size: .; J: TRBJ1-1; V: TRBV10-3; D: .; length: 11
CDR3: CASSLEQKGAEAFF; DNA: TGTGCCAGCAGCTTAGAACAGAAGGGGGCTGAAGCTTTCTTT; size: medium-sized; J: TRBJ1-1; V: TRBV11-2; D: .; length: 14
CDR3: CASSLSGLAGDPYEQYF; DNA: TGTGCCAGCAGCTTAAGTGGGTTAGCGGGAGATCCCTACGAGCAGTACTTC; size: .; J: TRBJ2-7; V: TRBV7-2; D: TRBD2; length: 17
CDR3: CASSPNVWNEQFF; DNA: TGTGCCAGCAGCCCCAACGTATGGAATGAGCAGTTCTTC; size: .; J: TRBJ2-1; V: TRBV9; D: .; length: 13
CDR3: CAIKLDMNTEAFF; DNA: TGTGCCATCAAGCTAGACATGAACACTGAAGCTTTCTTT; size: .; J: TRBJ1-1; V: TRBV10-3; D: .; length: 13